Below are 29 T cell receptor beta chains sequenced from a single sample in a study of response to subunit inactivated influenza vaccine. TCRdb fed the RT-PCR reads into MiXCR, producing one record per CDR3 protein. The table lists a few hundred thousand distinct CDR3 sequences, less than 25% of them singletons. Sequences were derived from PBMCs from blood, sampled about 20 months after vaccination. The receptors come from a man between 50 and 69 years old who received an inactivated influenza vaccine.

This clonotype came up a few times. This chain joins TRBV24-1 and TRBJ1-1; D possibly corresponds to TRBD1 (6 bases). Germline V gene data show CDR1 as KGHDR and CDR2 as SFDVKD. This CDR3 is built from 13 residues. V lost 3 bases and J 4 bases, leaving 8 bases between the germline ends. DNA for the CDR3: TGTGCCACCAGTGATGGCAGGGGCACTGAAGCTTTCTTT. Its translation: CATSDGRGTEAFF.

This clonotype was picked up one time. At one end, the junction sequence differs from germline, possibly due to a read error. J is TRBJ1-1 and V is TRBV27, with D uncertain. CDR3 size: 13 residues. Germline CDR1 is MNHEY and CDR2 is SMNVEV (reference sequence). CDR3 in amino acids: CASSSEWSAEALF. CDR3 nucleotides: TGTGCCAGCAGTTCCGAATGGAGCGCTGAAGCTTTATTT.

A remark on this clonotype: With a much larger clone just one base away, this may be a read error. The chain recombines TRBV10-3 with TRBJ1-4, with unresolved D. Germline values: CDR1 ENHRY, CDR2 SYGVKD. CDR3 size: 16 residues. CDR3 in DNA: TGTGCCATCAGTGAGAACCAGGACCCGCCGAATGAAAAACCGTTTTTT. Amino acids: CAISENQDPPNEKPFF.

The chain carries TRBV28 and TRBJ1-5; a possible D gene is TRBD1 (5 bases). Germline V gene sequence: CDR1 MDHEN, CDR2 SYDVKM. The CDR3 extends over 15 amino acids. Between the trimmed V and J ends, which lost 5 bases and 0 bases, there was a span of 11 bases. CDR3: CASSPWGSSNQPQHF. DNA for the CDR3: TGTGCCAGCAGTCCTTGGGGGAGTAGCAATCAGCCCCAGCATTTT.

This clonotype was seen a handful of times. The gene calls are TRBV10-3 and TRBJ1-1; D is unclear. The V end was cut by 2 bases, the J end by 2 bases, with 9 bases between. CDR3 size: 14 residues. Germline CDR1 reads ENHRY; CDR2 reads SYGVKD. The CDR3 sequence is CAISEALENTEAFF. In DNA, the CDR3 is TGTGCCATCAGTGAGGCCCTTGAAAACACTGAAGCTTTCTTT.

J is TRBJ2-7 and V is TRBV2; 7 nucleotides line up with TRBD1. The CDR3 covers 15 residues. Germline V CDR1 and CDR2: SNHLY, FYNNEI. The ends lost 6 bases at V and 2 bases at J; junction bases unmatched: 10. The CDR3 is CASSPRDSWTYEQYF. In nucleotides, the CDR3 is TGTGCCAGCAGCCCCCGGGACAGTTGGACCTACGAGCAGTACTTC.

CDR3 sequence: CATSDETVAHTQYF. CDR3 in DNA: TGTGCCACCAGTGATGAAACTGTAGCGCATACGCAGTATTTT. The rearrangement joins TRBV24-1 to TRBJ2-3, with a possible D match to TRBD2 (5 bases). CDR1 and CDR2 from the germline V gene are KGHDR and SFDVKD. The length of the CDR3 is 14 residues. Between the trimmed V and J ends, which lost 3 bases and 7 bases, there was a span of 13 bases.

This clonotype was counted between two and nine times. The chain combines TRBV19 with TRBJ2-7; D unresolved. The CDR3 has 11 residues. In germline, CDR1 is LNHDA, CDR2 SQIVND (reference sequence). Trimming removed 4 bases at V and 4 bases at J, with 5 bases between. Written as DNA, the CDR3 is TGTGCCAGTAGTAGTGAATACGAGCAGTACTTC. It translates to CASSSEYEQYF.

This clonotype was seen a handful of times. The chain employs TRBV4-3 and TRBJ1-2; D gene ambiguous. Deletions cut 1 base from V and 3 bases from J, with 15 bases between. The CDR3 is made up of 16 amino acids. Looked up from germline, CDR1 is LGHNA and CDR2 is YSLEER. The CDR3: CASSQVGSETYYGYTF. For the CDR3, the DNA is TGCGCCAGCAGCCAAGTAGGGTCAGAGACTTACTATGGCTACACCTTC.

This chain joins TRBV7-2 and TRBJ1-2; the D gene is possibly TRBD1 (5 bases). The germline V gene encodes CDR1 SGHTA and CDR2 FQGNSA. This CDR3 contains 15 residues. Trimming pared 5 bases from V and 4 bases from J, leaving 17 bases between. CDR3 DNA sequence: TGTGCCAGCAGCACCGGGACCCCGAGGGCCTATGGCTACACCTTC. As protein: CASSTGTPRAYGYTF. Filled out from reference TRBV7-2 and TRBJ1-2, the complete variable domain reads GAGVSQSPSNKVTEKGKDVELRCDPISGHTALYWYRQSLGQGLEFLIYFQGNSAPDKSGLPSDRFSAERTGGSVSTLTIQRTQQEDSAVYLCASSTGTPRAYGYTFGSGTRLTVV.

This clonotype was counted many times. The chain uses TRBV5-1 and TRBJ1-1; D might be TRBD1 (6 bases). The CDR3 has 15 amino acids. In germline, CDR1 is SGHRS, CDR2 YFSETQ. V was cut by 0 bases and J by 1 base, with 10 bases left in between. CDR3 DNA sequence: TGCGCCAGCAGCTTGGCGGTACAGGGGAACACTGAAGCTTTCTTT. Translated: CASSLAVQGNTEAFF.

This clonotype has at least ten counts. The rearrangement links TRBV7-2 to TRBJ1-4, with TRBD1 identical over 10 bases. CDR1 is SGHTA and CDR2 is FQGNSA in the germline V gene. The CDR3 extends over 15 amino acids. Trimming took 5 bases from V and 8 from J; bases not matched to a gene: 8. The CDR3 spells CASSLRDRGAEKLFF. The DNA for the CDR3 is TGTGCCAGCAGCCTGAGGGACAGGGGAGCAGAAAAACTGTTTTTT.

The gene calls are TRBV27 and TRBJ2-7, with 10 bases matching TRBD2. The V and J ends lost 4 bases and 3 bases, in that order; junction bases with no gene match: 3. CDR3 length: 14 residues. Germline values: CDR1 MNHEY, CDR2 SMNVEV (reference sequence). CDR3 in DNA: TGTGCCAGCAGTTCACTAGCGGGGAACTACGAGCAGTACTTC. Encoded protein: CASSSLAGNYEQYF.

This clonotype was detected a few times. V and J are TRBV5-1 and TRBJ1-2; weak D call: TRBD1 (6 bases). The CDR3 length is 14 residues. Germline lookup yields CDR1 SGHRS and CDR2 YFSETQ. V was pared by 0 bases and J by 8 bases, with 14 bases between. The CDR3 DNA reads as TGCGCCAGCAGCTTGGCCAGGGGAGGAGGCGGCTACACCTTC. It specifies CASSLARGGGGYTF.

This clonotype was picked up a small number of times. The V call is TRBV6-2 or TRBV6-3, the J call TRBJ1-5; TRBD1 agrees at 7 bases. Per the germline V gene, CDR1 is MNHEY and CDR2 is SVGEGT. The CDR3 consists of 15 residues. The V and J ends lost 4 bases and 5 bases, in that order; junction bases with no gene match: 8. In DNA, the CDR3 is TGTGCCAGCAGTTTTATGCAGGGGGGGCATCAGCCCCAGCATTTT. Residues: CASSFMQGGHQPQHF.

In its sample, this clonotype was seen a few times. This chain links TRBV5-1 with TRBJ2-2, with 8 positions matching TRBD2. V gave up 0 bases and J gave up 4 bases; unmatched junction bases: 5. The CDR3 runs 16 residues. CDR1 is SGHRS, CDR2 YFSETQ, per germline. CDR3 residues: CASSLAGAGVTGELFF. CDR3 bases: TGCGCCAGCAGCTTGGCCGGAGCGGGAGTCACCGGGGAGCTGTTTTTT.

This clonotype has ten or more counts. The CDR3 loop is CASSPAVSSYEQYF. For the CDR3, the DNA is TGTGCCAGCAGTCCGGCGGTTAGCTCCTACGAGCAGTACTTC. The J gene is TRBJ2-7, the V gene TRBV12-3 or TRBV12-4; D unclear. V lost 5 bases, J lost 0 bases, and 11 bases lay in between. The CDR3 sequence is 14 residues long.

V is TRBV3-1 and J is TRBJ2-7; D perhaps matches TRBD2 (5 bases). The CDR3 is 13 amino acids. V lost 10 bases, J lost 3 bases, and 16 bases lay in between. Germline CDR1 reads LGHDT; CDR2 reads YNNKEL (reference sequence). This CDR3 is CAILPAVGYEQYF. In nucleotides, the CDR3 is TGTGCCATCCTCCCAGCGGTGGGCTACGAGCAGTACTTC.

This clonotype was seen a single time. The J gene is TRBJ2-5, the V gene TRBV18, with a weak D call TRBD2 (6 bases). The V gene's germline CDR1 is KGHSH and CDR2 LQKENI. This CDR3 is built from 13 residues. Trimming left V 4 bases short and J 5 bases short, with 11 bases between. CDR3 residues: CASSRDWRETQYF. The CDR3 DNA is TGTGCCAGCTCACGGGACTGGCGGGAGACCCAGTACTTC.

The chain uses TRBV9 and TRBJ1-1; no reliable D call. Deletions cut 4 bases from V and 4 bases from J, with 11 bases between. Germline V gene lookup returns CDR1 SGDLS and CDR2 YYNGEE. The CDR3 extends over 13 amino acids. The CDR3 DNA follows: TGTGCCAGCAGCCCCGAGGGTTTCACTGAAGCTTTCTTT. Residues: CASSPEGFTEAFF.

V gene TRBV7-3 combines with J gene TRBJ1-1; 10 bases are a match to TRBD1. Germline V CDR1 and CDR2: SGHTA, FQGTGA. Trimming took 5 bases from V and 10 from J; bases not matched to a gene: 7. This CDR3 comprises 13 residues. In nucleotides, the CDR3 is TGTGCCAGCAGCGTCCGGGACAGGGGAAGAGCTTTCTTT. Its translation is CASSVRDRGRAFF.

The chain employs TRBV19 and TRBJ2-7, with D perhaps TRBD1 (6 bases). V was shortened by 9 bases and J by 3 bases, with 18 bases between the two germline ends. Per germline, CDR1 LNHDA and CDR2 SQIVND (reference sequence). The CDR3 runs 14 residues. CDR3 bases: TGTGCCAGCAAAAAGAGGACAGACAACTACGAGCAGTACTTC. Translated, it gives CASKKRTDNYEQYF.

The chain recombines TRBV20-1 with TRBJ1-1, with a weak D call TRBD1 (5 bases). This CDR3 is 11 amino acids long. Germline lookup yields CDR1 DFQATT and CDR2 SNEGSKA (reference sequence). V lost 6 bases to trimming and J lost 3 bases, with 8 bases between them. The CDR3 nucleotides are TGCAGTGCCGGGGGGGACACTGAAGCTTTCTTT. Protein sequence: CSAGGDTEAFF.

The rearrangement joins TRBV9 to TRBJ2-1, with a tentative D call TRBD2 (6 bases). The V and J ends lost 4 bases and 9 bases respectively, with 8 bases between them. Per the germline V gene, CDR1 is SGDLS and CDR2 is YYNGEE. The CDR3 consists of 11 residues. The CDR3 DNA sequence: TGTGCCAGCAGCCGCGGGGTTGAGCAGTTCTTC. This gives the protein CASSRGVEQFF.

There are a few counts of this clonotype. The chain joins TRBV7-2 to TRBJ2-7; the match to TRBD2 covers 10 bases. This CDR3 is 15 amino acids long. Looked up from germline, CDR1 is SGHTA and CDR2 is FQGNSA. V lost 0 bases, J lost 5 bases, and 4 bases stayed unmatched. For the CDR3, the DNA is TGTGCCAGCAGCTTAGCTCTAGCGGGAGTAAACGAGCAGTACTTC. It codes for CASSLALAGVNEQYF. Looking up the rest from reference TRBV7-2 and TRBJ2-7 gives the full variable domain: GAGVSQSPSNKVTEKGKDVELRCDPISGHTALYWYRQSLGQGLEFLIYFQGNSAPDKSGLPSDRFSAERTGGSVSTLTIQRTQQEDSAVYLCASSLALAGVNEQYFGPGTRLTVT.

This clonotype was recorded many times. CDR3 DNA sequence: TGTGCCAGCTCACCTAGTAACACTGAAGCTTTCTTT. It codes for CASSPSNTEAFF. J is TRBJ1-1 and V is TRBV18; D call uncertain. Trimming removed 3 bases from V and 2 bases from J, with 4 bases in between. The CDR3 covers 12 residues. Germline assignment: CDR1 KGHSH and CDR2 LQKENI.

In its sample, this clonotype was seen once. CDR3 in DNA: TGCGCCAGCAGCCGCAGGGCATCCGAGGAAAAACTGTTTTTT. It encodes CASSRRASEEKLFF. The rearrangement links TRBV4-1 to TRBJ1-4; D is perhaps TRBD1 (5 bases). The CDR3 covers 14 residues. Germline CDR1 and CDR2: MGHRA and YSYEKL. V was trimmed by 4 bases and J by 8 bases, leaving 14 bases between them.

This chain links TRBV12-3 or TRBV12-4 with TRBJ1-1; D is uncertain. CDR3 size: 11 residues. Trimming pared 6 bases from V and 9 bases from J, leaving 11 bases between. CDR3 residues: CASSPQLKAFF. DNA for the CDR3: TGTGCCAGCAGCCCCCAACTTAAAGCTTTCTTT.

This chain connects TRBV28 to TRBJ1-5, with D tentatively TRBD1 (5 bases). V gave up 7 bases and J gave up 2 bases, with 9 bases separating them. The CDR3 sequence is 13 residues long. Germline loops: CDR1 MDHEN, CDR2 SYDVKM. In DNA form, the CDR3 reads TGTGCCAGCAATCCAGGGCGCAATCAGCCCCAGCATTTT. As protein: CASNPGRNQPQHF.